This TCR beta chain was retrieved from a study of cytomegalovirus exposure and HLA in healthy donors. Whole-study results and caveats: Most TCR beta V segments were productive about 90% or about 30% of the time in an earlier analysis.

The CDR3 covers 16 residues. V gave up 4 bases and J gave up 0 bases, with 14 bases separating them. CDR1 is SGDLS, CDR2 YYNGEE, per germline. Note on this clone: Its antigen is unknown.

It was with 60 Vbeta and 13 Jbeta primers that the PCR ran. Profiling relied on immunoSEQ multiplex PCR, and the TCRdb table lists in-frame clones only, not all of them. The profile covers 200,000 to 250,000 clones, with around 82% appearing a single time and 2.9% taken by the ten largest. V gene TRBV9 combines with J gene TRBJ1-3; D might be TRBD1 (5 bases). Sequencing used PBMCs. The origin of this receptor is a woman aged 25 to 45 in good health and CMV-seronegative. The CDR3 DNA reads TGTGCCAGCAGCCCCGGGGGATACCTCTCTGGAAACACCATATATTTT. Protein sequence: CASSPGGYLSGNTIYF.